This section outlines one TCR beta chain sequence together with its context. The data were obtained in a study of blood T cell repertoires in COVID-19. Study in general: Acute-phase and convalescent COVID-19 samples originated in the United States, Italy and Spain. The cDNA or gDNA used as material had been derived from T cells, B-cell-depleted T cells, or PBMCs.

Enrolled through a virtual design, the participants were between about 18 and 100 years of age and came from about two dozen US areas. From germline, CDR1 is PRHDT and CDR2 FYEKMQ (reference sequence). The V end was cut by 5 bases, the J end by 6 bases, with 11 bases between. This CDR3 comprises 13 residues. Using immunoSEQ multiplex PCR, the repertoire was profiled, and TCRdb retains in-frame clones only, with some absent. Of some 250,000 clones in the sample, roughly nine tenths were seen once. The sequenced material came from PBMCs or T cells enriched from blood (not recorded which). The clonotype originates from a human donor in a cohort exposed to, infected with or recovered from COVID-19 (not recorded which). The donor label of this sample is uncertain. The V call is TRBV13, the J call TRBJ1-5, with D perhaps TRBD1 (5 bases). The CDR3 loop is CASSQIGAQPQHF. The CDR3 region has the DNA TGTGCCAGCAGCCAGATAGGGGCTCAGCCCCAGCATTTT. Using reference TRBV13 and TRBJ1-5 for the parts outside the CDR3, the full variable domain is AAGVIQSPRHLIKEKRETATLKCYPIPRHDTVYWYQQGPGQDPQFLISFYEKMQSDKGSIPDRFSAQQFSDYHSELNMSSLELGDSALYFCASSQIGAQPQHFGDGTRLSIL.